This is a list of T cell receptor beta chains from one sample in a study of blood T cell repertoires in COVID-19. This table comes from immunoSEQ multiplex PCR, and its TCRdb copy is limited to in-frame clones, with some not included. The sample includes 150,000 to 200,000 clones, around nine tenths of them seen just once. The specimen sequenced was peripheral blood. These receptors originate from a woman in her 70s with COVID-19, enrolled during active disease. The conserved cysteine and the conserved F or W are not part of the CDR3 here. D genes are given only for firm matches.

CDR3aa,v_gene,d_gene,j_gene
ASSLGLAGTLSYEQY,TRBV5-1,TRBD2,TRBJ2-7
ASSLSVALADYEQY,TRBV28,TRBD2,TRBJ2-7
ASSLPGSYYEQY,TRBV28,NA,TRBJ2-7
ASSSGGRNPYEQY,TRBV11-3,TRBD1,TRBJ2-7
ASSLGEAYEQY,TRBV5-1,NA,TRBJ2-7
ASSIHRGRNTEAF,TRBV19,TRBD1,TRBJ1-1
ASSLFPSTNEKLF,TRBV27,NA,TRBJ1-4
ASSLIGSGTGELF,TRBV5-4,NA,TRBJ2-2
ASSQSPLNTEAF,TRBV21-1,NA,TRBJ1-1
ATSRDLGAQY,TRBV15,NA,TRBJ2-5
ASSRTSGSYYEQY,TRBV5-1,TRBD2,TRBJ2-7
ASSLADEGGSGSYNEQF,TRBV5-1,NA,TRBJ2-1
ASRGDTSGANVLT,TRBV5-1,NA,TRBJ2-6
ASIRGQGAYEQY,TRBV28,TRBD1,TRBJ2-7
ASSLLLRRSYNEQF,TRBV6-5,NA,TRBJ2-1